Sequencing of this T cell receptor (beta chain) was carried out in a study of blood T cells in healthy people across ages. No fewer than 6.5 million PBMCs went into each sample. Germline V gene data show CDR1 as SGHKS and CDR2 as YYEKEE (reference sequence). The CDR3 runs 14 residues. The germline V and J ends were trimmed by 1 base and 1 base, with 8 bases remaining between them. Combining a sample-barcoded 5' primer with a J-beta primer mix, a second PCR ran for roughly 7 to 12 cycles. Per sample, CDR3-containing paired-end reads numbered at least 2.5 million. TCRdb itself ran the 5' RACE reads through MiXCR, one entry per CDR3 protein. The sample lists roughly 500,000 distinct CDR3 sequences; roughly 28% were seen once. The study, taken as a whole, reports: The percentage of naive T cells correlated strongly with TCR beta diversity. Considered underestimates were the diversity estimates obtained from one million T cells.

This clonotype was detected only once. What it binds is unknown. The rearrangement uses TRBV5-5 and TRBJ2-5; D may be TRBD2 (6 bases). The clonotype originates from a woman in her sixties or seventies in good health. Sequencing was performed on blood. The CDR3 spells CASSLTSSQETQYF. The CDR3 DNA follows: TGTGCCAGCAGCTTGACTAGCTCCCAAGAGACCCAGTACTTC.